The subject of this entry is one T cell receptor beta chain. Its antigen remains unknown. Naive CD8 cells, CD45RO-negative and positively selected for CCR7, excluded terminally differentiated effector memory CD45RA+ cells. These data belong to a study of shared clonotypes between healthy human individuals. Study information: Three plates each covered CD4 naive and memory; CD8 naive two, CD8 memory one. Study observations and caveats: Naive subsets generally had larger estimated richness than memory subsets.

The assay was run at deep level. The method was immunoSEQ multiplex PCR; TCRdb's version includes in-frame clones alone and lacks a portion of them. The profile shows about 2 million clones, about 95% of them singletons. The receptor's source is a man between 18 and 35 years old in good health. Input material: naive CD8+ T cells sorted from blood.

This CDR3 is CASSVEINQPQHF. In DNA form, the CDR3 reads TGTGCCAGCAGCGTAGAAATCAATCAGCCCCAGCATTTT. V is TRBV9 and J is TRBJ1-5; D is uncertain. The CDR3 is 13 residues long. The ends were cut back, 0 bases at V and 3 bases at J, with 4 bases in the middle. Germline CDR1 reads SGDLS; CDR2 reads YYNGEE.